These T cell receptor beta chains were read from a single sample in a study of CD8 T cells in ankylosing spondylitis. TCRdb recomputed calls from the 5' RACE reads with MiXCR, one row per CDR3 protein. The sample lists about 240,000 distinct CDR3 sequences, about 11% occurring once. Sample: blood, either unsorted or a sorted T cell fraction (not recorded which). The source of these receptors is a male donor with ankylosing spondylitis or in good health (not recorded which). The CDR3 runs from the conserved cysteine through the conserved F or W. D genes are given only for firm matches. Size is stated as once, few, many, or a class for an expanded clone.

TRBJ2-3 | many | TRBV5-1 | TRBD1 | TGCGCCAGCAGCCCTTGGGACAGTGTCACAGATACGCAGTATTTT | CASSPWDSVTDTQYF
TRBJ2-7 | many | TRBV6-5 | - | TGTGCCAGCAGTTACATGGCAGGGCTCTCCTACGAGCAGTACTTC | CASSYMAGLSYEQYF
TRBJ1-3 | many | TRBV12-3/TRBV12-4 | - | TGTGCCAGCAGTTTACTTCAGACCGGAAACACCATATATTTT | CASSLLQTGNTIYF
TRBJ1-5 | many | TRBV27 | - | TGTGCCAGCAGCCCCTTGAGGGGGGAGGAGGATAGCAATCAGCCCCAGCATTTT | CASSPLRGEEDSNQPQHF
TRBJ1-5 | many | TRBV28 | TRBD1 | TGTGCCAGCAGTCGACCCGACAGGGTGAATTATCAGCCCCAGCATTTT | CASSRPDRVNYQPQHF
TRBJ2-7 | many | TRBV29-1 | - | TGCAGCGTCCTGGAGGGGGTTCGCGAGCAGTACTTC | CSVLEGVREQYF
TRBJ1-1 | many | TRBV5-5 | TRBD1 | TGTGCCAGCCGTTCCTCGGACAGGGACACTGAAGCTTTCTTT | CASRSSDRDTEAFF
TRBJ2-3 | many | TRBV20-1 | - | TGCAGTGCTAGAGATAATTCCGAGGCCCTTTTTACGCAGTATTTT | CSARDNSEALFTQYF
TRBJ2-5 | many | TRBV20-1 | - | TGCAGTGCTAGAAAGGATTACCAAGAGACCCAGTACTTC | CSARKDYQETQYF
TRBJ1-2 | few | TRBV7-9 | TRBD1 | TGTGCCAGCAGCCTGGGACAGCTCTATGGCTACACCTTC | CASSLGQLYGYTF